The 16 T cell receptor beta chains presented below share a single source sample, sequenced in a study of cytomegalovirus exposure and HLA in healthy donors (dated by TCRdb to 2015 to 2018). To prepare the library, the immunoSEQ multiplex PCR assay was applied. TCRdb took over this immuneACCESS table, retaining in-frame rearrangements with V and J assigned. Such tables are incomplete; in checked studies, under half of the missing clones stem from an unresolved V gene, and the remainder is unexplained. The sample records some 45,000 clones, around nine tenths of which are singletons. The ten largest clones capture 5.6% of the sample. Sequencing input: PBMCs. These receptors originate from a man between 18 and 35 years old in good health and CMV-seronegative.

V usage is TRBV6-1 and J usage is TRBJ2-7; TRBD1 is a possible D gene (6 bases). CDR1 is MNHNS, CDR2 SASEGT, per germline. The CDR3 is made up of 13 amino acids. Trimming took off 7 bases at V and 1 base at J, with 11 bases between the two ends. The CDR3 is CASTNRDSYEQYF. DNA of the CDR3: TGTGCCAGCACCAACAGGGATTCCTACGAGCAGTACTTC.

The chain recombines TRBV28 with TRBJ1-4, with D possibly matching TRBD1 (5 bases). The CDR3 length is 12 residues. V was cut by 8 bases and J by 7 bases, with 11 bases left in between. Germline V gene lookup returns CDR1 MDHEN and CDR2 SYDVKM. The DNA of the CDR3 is TGTGCCAGCGGGGCCTTGGGTGAAAAACTGTTTTTT. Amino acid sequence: CASGALGEKLFF.

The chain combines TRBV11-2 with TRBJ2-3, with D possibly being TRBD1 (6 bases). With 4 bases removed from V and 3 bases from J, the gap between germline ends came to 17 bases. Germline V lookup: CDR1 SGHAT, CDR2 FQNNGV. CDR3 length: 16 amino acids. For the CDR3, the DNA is TGTGCCAGCAGCTACGACAGGACCCTTAGTACAGATACGCAGTATTTT. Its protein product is CASSYDRTLSTDTQYF.

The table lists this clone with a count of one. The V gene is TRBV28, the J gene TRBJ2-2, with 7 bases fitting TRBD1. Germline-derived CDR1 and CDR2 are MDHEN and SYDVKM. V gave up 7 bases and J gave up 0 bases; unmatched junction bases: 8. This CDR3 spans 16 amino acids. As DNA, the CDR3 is TGTGCCAGCATGGGACAGCTAACAGCGAACACCGGGGAGCTGTTTTTT. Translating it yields CASMGQLTANTGELFF.

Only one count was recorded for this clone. The CDR3: CASSLGSSNQPQHF. CDR3 sequence (DNA): TGCGCCAGCAGCTTGGGCAGTAGCAATCAGCCCCAGCATTTT. The chain uses TRBV5-1 and TRBJ1-5, with D hard to call. Germline CDR1 and CDR2: SGHRS and YFSETQ. V was clipped by 0 bases and J by 0 bases, with 4 bases between them. The CDR3 has 14 amino acids.

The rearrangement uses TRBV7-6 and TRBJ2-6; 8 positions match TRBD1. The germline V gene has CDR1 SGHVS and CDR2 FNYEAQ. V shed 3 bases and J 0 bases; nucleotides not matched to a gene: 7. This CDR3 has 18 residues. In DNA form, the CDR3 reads TGTGCCAGCAGCTTTGACCAGGGGGCCGTCTCTGGGGCCAACGTCCTGACTTTC. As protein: CASSFDQGAVSGANVLTF.

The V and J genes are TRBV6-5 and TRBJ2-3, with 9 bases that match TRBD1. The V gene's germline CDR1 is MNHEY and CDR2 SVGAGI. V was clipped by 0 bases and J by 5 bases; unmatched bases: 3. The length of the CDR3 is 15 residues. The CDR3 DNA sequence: TGTGCCAGCAGTTACTCGGACAGGGGAGTAGATACGCAGTATTTT. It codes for CASSYSDRGVDTQYF.

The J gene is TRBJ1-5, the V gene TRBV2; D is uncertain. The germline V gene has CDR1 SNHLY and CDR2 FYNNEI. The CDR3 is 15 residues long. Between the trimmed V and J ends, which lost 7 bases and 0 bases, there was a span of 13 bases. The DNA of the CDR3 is TGTGCCAGCATAGGGAGACGGGGTAGCAATCAGCCCCAGCATTTT. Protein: CASIGRRGSNQPQHF.

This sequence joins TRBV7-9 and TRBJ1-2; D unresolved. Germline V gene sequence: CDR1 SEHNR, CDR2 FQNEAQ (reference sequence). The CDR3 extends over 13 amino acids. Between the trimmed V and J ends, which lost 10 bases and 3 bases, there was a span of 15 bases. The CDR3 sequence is CATREGTHYGYTF. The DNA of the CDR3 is TGTGCCACCCGGGAGGGCACGCACTATGGCTACACCTTC.

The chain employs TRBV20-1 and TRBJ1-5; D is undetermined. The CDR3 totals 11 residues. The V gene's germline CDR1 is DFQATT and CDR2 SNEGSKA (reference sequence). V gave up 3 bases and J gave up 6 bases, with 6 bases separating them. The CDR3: CSASFGQPQHF. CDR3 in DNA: TGCAGTGCTAGTTTCGGTCAGCCCCAGCATTTT.

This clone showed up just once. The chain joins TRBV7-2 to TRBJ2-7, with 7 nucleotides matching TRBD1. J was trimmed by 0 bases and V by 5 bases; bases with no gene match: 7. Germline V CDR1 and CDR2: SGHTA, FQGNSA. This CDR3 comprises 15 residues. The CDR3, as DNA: TGTGCCAGCAGCCAAGAGGGGGACAGCTCCTACGAGCAGTACTTC. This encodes CASSQEGDSSYEQYF.

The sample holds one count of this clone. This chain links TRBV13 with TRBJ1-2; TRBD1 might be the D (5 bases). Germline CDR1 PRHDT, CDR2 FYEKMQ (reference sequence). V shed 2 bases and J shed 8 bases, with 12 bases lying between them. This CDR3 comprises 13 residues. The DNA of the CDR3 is TGTGCCAGCAGCTTATCAGGGCCCGGGGGCTACACCTTC. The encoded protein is CASSLSGPGGYTF.

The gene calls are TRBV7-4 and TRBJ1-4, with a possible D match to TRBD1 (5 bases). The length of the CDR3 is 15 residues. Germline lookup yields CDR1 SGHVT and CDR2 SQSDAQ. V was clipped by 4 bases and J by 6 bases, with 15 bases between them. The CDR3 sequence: CASSSALGRDEKLFF. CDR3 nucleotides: TGTGCCAGCAGCTCCGCATTGGGCAGGGATGAAAAACTGTTTTTT.

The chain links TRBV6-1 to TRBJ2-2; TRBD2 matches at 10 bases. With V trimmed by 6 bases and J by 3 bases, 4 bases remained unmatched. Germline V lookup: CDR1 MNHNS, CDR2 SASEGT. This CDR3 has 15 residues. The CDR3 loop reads CASSTLAGDTGELFF. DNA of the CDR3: TGTGCCAGCAGCACCCTAGCGGGGGACACCGGGGAGCTGTTTTTT.

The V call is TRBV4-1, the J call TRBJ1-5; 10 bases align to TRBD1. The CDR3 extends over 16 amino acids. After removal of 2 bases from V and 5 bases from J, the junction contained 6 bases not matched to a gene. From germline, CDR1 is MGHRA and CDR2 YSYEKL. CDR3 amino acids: CASSQSGTGDYQPQHF. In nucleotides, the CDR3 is TGCGCCAGCAGCCAAAGCGGGACAGGGGATTATCAGCCCCAGCATTTT.

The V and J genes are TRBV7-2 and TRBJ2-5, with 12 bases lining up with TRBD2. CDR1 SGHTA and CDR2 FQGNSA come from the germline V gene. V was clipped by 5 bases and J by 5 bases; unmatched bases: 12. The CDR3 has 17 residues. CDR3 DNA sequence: TGTGCCAGCAGCCATAGCGGACTAGCGGGATTAGGGGAGACCCAGTACTTC. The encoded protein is CASSHSGLAGLGETQYF. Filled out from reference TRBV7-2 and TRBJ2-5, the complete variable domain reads GAGVSQSPSNKVTEKGKDVELRCDPISGHTALYWYRQSLGQGLEFLIYFQGNSAPDKSGLPSDRFSAERTGGSVSTLTIQRTQQEDSAVYLCASSHSGLAGLGETQYFGPGTRLLVL.